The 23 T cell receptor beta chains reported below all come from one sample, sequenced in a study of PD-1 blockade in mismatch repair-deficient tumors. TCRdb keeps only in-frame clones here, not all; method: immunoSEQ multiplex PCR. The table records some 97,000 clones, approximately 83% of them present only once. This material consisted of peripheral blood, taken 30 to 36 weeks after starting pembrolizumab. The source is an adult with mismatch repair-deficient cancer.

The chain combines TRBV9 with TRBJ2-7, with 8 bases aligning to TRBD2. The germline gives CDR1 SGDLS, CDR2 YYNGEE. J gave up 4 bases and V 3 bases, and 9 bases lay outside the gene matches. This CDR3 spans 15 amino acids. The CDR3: CASSALPGLDYEQYF. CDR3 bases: TGTGCCAGCAGCGCATTACCGGGACTAGATTACGAGCAGTACTTC.

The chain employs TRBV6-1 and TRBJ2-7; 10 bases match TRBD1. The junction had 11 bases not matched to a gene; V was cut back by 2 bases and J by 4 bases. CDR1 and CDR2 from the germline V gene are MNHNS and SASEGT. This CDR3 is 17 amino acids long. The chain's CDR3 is CASSEIYVGTGVYEQYF. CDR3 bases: TGTGCCAGCAGTGAAATCTATGTGGGGACAGGGGTTTACGAGCAGTACTTC.

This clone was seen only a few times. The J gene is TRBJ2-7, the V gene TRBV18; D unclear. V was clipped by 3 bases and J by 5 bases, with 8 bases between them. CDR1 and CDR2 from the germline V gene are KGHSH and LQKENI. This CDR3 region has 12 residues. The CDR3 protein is CASSPDPDEQYF. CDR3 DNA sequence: TGTGCCAGCTCACCGGACCCCGACGAGCAGTACTTC.

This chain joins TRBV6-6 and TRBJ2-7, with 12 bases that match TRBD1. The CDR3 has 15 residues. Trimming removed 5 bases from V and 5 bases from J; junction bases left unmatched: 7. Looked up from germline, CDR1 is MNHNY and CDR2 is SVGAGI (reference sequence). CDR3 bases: TGTGCCAGCAGTATCCGGGACAGGGGGCCCCACGAGCAGTACTTC. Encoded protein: CASSIRDRGPHEQYF.

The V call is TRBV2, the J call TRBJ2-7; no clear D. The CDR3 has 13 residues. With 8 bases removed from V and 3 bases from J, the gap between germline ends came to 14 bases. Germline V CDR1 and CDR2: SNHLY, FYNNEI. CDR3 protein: CASSRAEDYEQYF. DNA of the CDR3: TGTGCCAGCTCCCGGGCAGAAGACTACGAGCAGTACTTC. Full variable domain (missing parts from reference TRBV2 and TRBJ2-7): EPEVTQTPSHQVTQMGQEVILRCVPISNHLYFYWYRQILGQKVEFLVSFYNNEISEKSEIFDDQFSVERPDGSNFTLKIRSTKLEDSAMYFCASSRAEDYEQYFGPGTRLTVT.

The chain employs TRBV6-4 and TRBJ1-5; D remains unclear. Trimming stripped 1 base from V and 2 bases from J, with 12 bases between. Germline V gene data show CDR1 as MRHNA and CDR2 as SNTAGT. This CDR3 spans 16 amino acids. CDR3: CASSDYGERGNQPQHF. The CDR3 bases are TGTGCCAGCAGTGACTATGGGGAGAGGGGCAATCAGCCCCAGCATTTT.

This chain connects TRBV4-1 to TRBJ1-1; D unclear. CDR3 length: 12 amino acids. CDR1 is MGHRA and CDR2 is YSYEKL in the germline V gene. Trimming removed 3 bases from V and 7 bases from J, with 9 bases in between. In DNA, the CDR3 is TGCGCCAGCAGCCAGGGAGGTGGTGAAGCTTTCTTT. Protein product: CASSQGGGEAFF.

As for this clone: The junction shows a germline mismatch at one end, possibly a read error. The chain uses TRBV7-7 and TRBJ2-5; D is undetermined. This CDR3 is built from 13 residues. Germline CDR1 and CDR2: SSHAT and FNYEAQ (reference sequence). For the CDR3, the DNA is TGTGCTAGCAGACCGGAACAGCAAGAGACCCAGTACTTC. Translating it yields CASRPEQQETQYF.

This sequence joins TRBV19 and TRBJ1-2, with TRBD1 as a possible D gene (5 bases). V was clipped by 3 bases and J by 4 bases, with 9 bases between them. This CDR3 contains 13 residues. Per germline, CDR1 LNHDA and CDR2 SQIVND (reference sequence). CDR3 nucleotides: TGTGCCAGTAGTATGGGGCAGTCCTATGGCTACACCTTC. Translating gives CASSMGQSYGYTF. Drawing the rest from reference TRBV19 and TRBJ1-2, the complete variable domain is DGGITQSPKYLFRKEGQNVTLSCEQNLNHDAMYWYRQDPGQGLRLIYYSQIVNDFQKGDIAEGYSVSREKKESFPLTVTSAQKNPTAFYLCASSMGQSYGYTFGSGTRLTVV.

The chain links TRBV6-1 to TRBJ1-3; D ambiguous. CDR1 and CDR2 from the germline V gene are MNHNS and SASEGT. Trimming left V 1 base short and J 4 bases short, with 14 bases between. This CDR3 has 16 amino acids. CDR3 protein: CASSEGTPTVGNTIYF. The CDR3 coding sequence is TGTGCCAGCAGTGAAGGTACCCCAACTGTAGGAAACACCATATATTTT.

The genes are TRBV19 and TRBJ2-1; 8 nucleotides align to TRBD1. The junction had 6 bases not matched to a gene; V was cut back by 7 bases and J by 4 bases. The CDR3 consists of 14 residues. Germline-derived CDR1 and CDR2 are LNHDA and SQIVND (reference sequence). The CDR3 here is CASNTGGTYNEQFF. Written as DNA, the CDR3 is TGTGCCAGTAACACAGGGGGAACATACAATGAGCAGTTCTTC.

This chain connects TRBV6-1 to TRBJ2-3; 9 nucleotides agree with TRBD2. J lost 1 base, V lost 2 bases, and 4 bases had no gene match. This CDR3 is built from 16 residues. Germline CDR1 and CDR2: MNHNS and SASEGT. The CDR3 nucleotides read TGTGCCAGCAGTGAAACGACTAGCGGAGGCACAGATACGCAGTATTTT. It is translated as CASSETTSGGTDTQYF.

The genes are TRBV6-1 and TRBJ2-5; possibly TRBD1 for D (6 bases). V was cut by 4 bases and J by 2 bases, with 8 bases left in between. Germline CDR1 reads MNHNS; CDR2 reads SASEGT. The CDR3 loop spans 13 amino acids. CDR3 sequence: CASSAGQQETQYF. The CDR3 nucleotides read TGTGCCAGCAGTGCGGGACAACAAGAGACCCAGTACTTC.

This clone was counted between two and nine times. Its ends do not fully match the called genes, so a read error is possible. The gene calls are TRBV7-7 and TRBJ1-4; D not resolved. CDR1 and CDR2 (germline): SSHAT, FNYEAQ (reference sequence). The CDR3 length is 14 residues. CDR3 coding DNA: TGTGCTAGCAGCTTAGCCGCGTCGGGTAGGAAACTGTTTTTT. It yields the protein CASSLAASGRKLFF.

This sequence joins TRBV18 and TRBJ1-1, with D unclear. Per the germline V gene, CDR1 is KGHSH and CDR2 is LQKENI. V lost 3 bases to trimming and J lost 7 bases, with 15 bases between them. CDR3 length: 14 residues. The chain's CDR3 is CASSPELNPDEAFF. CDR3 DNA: TGTGCCAGCTCACCGGAACTTAACCCGGATGAAGCTTTCTTT.

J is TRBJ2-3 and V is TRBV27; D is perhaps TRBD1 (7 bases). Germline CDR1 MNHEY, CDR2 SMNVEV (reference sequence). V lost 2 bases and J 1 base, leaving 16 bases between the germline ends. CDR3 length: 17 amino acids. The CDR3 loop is CASSLQGGTARTDTQYF. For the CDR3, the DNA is TGTGCCAGCAGTTTACAAGGGGGGACAGCCCGCACAGATACGCAGTATTTT.

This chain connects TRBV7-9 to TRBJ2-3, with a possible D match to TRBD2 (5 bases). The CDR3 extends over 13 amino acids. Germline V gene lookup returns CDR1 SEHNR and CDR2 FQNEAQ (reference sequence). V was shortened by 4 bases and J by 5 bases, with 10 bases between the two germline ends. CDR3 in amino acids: CASSSGLQDTQYF. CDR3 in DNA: TGTGCCAGCAGCTCCGGACTCCAAGATACGCAGTATTTT.

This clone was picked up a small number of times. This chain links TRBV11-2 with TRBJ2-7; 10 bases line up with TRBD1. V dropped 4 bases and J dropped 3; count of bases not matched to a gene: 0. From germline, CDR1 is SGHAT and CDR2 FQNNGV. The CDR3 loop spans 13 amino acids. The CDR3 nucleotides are TGTGCCAGCAGCTGGACAGGGGGCTACGAGCAGTACTTC. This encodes CASSWTGGYEQYF.

Here the CDR3 DNA reads TGTGCCAGCGAGGGATATCGTTTACATTTT. Translating gives CASEGYRLHF. The V call is TRBV25-1, the J call TRBJ1-5; no reliable D call. Per the germline V gene, CDR1 is MGHDK and CDR2 is SYGVNS. Deletions cut 8 bases from V and 16 bases from J, with 15 bases between. The CDR3 spans 10 residues.

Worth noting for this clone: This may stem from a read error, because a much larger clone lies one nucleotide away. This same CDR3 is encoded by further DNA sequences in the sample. The CDR3 nucleotides read TGTGCCAGCAGCTCCGACTACTACGAGCAGTACTTC. Translation gives CASSSDYYEQYF. The chain joins TRBV7-3 to TRBJ2-7, with D possibly being TRBD2 (5 bases). V shed 4 bases and J shed 3 bases, with 7 bases lying between them. This CDR3 comprises 12 residues. Germline lookup yields CDR1 SGHTA and CDR2 FQGTGA.

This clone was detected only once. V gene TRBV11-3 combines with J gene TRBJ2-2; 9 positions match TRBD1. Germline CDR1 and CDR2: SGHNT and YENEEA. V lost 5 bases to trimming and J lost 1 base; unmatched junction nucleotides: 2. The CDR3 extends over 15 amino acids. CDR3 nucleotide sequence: TGTGCCAGCAGCCTGGGACAGGGGAACACCGGGGAGCTGTTTTTT. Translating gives CASSLGQGNTGELFF.

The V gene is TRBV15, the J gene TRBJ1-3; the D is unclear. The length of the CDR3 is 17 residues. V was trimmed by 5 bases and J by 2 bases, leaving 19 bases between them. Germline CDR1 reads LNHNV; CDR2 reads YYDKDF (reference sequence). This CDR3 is CATSPSRGNRPGNTIYF. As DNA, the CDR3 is TGTGCCACCAGCCCCTCCAGAGGGAACCGGCCTGGAAACACCATATATTTT.

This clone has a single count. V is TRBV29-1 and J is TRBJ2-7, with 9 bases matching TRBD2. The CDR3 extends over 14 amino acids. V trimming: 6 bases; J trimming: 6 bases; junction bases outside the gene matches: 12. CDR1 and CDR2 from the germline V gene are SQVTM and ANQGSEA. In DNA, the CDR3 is TGCAGCGTCTTGGGCGGGAGGGCCTTTAGCGAGCAGTACTTC. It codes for CSVLGGRAFSEQYF.